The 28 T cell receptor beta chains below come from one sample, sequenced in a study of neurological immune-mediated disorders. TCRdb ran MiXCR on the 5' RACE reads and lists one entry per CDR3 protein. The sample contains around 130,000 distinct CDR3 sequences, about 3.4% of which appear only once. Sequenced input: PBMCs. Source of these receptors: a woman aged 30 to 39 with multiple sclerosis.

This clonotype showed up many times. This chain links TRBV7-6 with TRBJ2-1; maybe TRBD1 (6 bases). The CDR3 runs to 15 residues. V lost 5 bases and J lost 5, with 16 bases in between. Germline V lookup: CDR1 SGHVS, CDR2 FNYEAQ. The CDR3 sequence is CASSRGHLLDNEQFF. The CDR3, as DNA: TGTGCCAGCAGCCGGGGACACCTTTTGGACAATGAGCAGTTCTTC. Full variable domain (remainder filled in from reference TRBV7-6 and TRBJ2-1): GAGVSQSPRYKVTKRGQDVALRCDPISGHVSLYWYRQALGQGPEFLTYFNYEAQQDKSGLPNDRFSAERPEGSISTLTIQRTEQRDSAMYRCASSRGHLLDNEQFFGPGTRLTVL.

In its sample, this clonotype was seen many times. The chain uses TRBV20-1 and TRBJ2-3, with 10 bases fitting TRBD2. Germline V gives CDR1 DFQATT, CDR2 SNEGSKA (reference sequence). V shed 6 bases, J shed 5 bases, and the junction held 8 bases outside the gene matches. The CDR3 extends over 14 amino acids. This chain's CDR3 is CSAGAGGPLDTQYF. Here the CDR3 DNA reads TGCAGTGCCGGAGCGGGGGGGCCATTAGATACGCAGTATTTT.

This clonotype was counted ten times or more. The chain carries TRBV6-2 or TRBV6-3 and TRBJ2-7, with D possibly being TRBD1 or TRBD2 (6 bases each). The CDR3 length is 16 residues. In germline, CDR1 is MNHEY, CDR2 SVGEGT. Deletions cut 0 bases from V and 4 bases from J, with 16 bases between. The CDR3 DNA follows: TGTGCCAGCAGTTACTCCGCGGAAGGGGGGTTTTACGAGCAGTACTTC. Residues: CASSYSAEGGFYEQYF.

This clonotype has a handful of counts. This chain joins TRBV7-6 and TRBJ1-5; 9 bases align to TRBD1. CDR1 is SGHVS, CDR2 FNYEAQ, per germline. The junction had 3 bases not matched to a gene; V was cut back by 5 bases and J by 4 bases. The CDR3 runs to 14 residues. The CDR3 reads CASSPGTGNQPQHF. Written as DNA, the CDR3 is TGTGCCAGCAGCCCGGGGACAGGGAATCAGCCCCAGCATTTT.

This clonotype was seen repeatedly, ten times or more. The CDR3 DNA follows: TGTGCCAGCAGCTCGACAGGGAATGATGCAGATACGCAGTATTTT. This sequence encodes CASSSTGNDADTQYF. The chain couples TRBV7-2 to TRBJ2-3; 7 positions agree with TRBD1. The trim removed 4 bases at V and 4 bases at J, leaving 8 bases unmatched. Germline V gene data show CDR1 as SGHTA and CDR2 as FQGNSA. The CDR3 covers 15 residues.

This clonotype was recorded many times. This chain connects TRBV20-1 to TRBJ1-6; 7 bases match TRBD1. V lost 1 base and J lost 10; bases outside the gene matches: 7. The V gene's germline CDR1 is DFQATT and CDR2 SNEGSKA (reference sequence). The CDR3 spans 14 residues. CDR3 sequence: CSARGQGFVSPLHF. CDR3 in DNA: TGCAGTGCTAGAGGACAGGGATTTGTCTCACCCCTCCACTTT.

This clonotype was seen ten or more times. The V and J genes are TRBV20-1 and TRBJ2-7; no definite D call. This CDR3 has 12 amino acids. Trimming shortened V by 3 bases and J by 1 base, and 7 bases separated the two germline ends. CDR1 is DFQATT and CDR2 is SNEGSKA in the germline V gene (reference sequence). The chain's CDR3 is CSASPFSYEQYF. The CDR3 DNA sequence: TGCAGTGCTAGTCCTTTTTCCTACGAGCAGTACTTC.

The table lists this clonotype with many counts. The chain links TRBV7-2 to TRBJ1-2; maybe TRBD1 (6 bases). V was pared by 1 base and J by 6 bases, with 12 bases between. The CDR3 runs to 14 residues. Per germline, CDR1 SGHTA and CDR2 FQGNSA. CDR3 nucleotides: TGTGCCAGCAGCTTAGGGGGGGCGCGGGATGGCTACACCTTC. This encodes CASSLGGARDGYTF.

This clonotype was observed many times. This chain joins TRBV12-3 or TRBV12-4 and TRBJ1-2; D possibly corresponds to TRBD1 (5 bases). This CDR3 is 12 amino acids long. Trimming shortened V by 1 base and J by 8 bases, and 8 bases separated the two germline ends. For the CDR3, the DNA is TGTGCCAGCAGTTTAGGACAGTTGGGCTACACCTTC. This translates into CASSLGQLGYTF.

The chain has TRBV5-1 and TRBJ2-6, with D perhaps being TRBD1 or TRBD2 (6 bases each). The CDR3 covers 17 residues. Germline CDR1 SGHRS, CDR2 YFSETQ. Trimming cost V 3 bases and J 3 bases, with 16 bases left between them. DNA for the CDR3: TGCGCCAGCAGCTCTTCGTCGGGGGCGTATGGGGCCAACGTCCTGACTTTC. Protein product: CASSSSSGAYGANVLTF. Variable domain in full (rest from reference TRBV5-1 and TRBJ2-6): KAGVTQTPRYLIKTRGQQVTLSCSPISGHRSVSWYQQTPGQGLQFLFEYFSETQRNKGNFPGRFSGRQFSNSRSEMNVSTLELGDSALYLCASSSSSGAYGANVLTFGAGSRLTVL.

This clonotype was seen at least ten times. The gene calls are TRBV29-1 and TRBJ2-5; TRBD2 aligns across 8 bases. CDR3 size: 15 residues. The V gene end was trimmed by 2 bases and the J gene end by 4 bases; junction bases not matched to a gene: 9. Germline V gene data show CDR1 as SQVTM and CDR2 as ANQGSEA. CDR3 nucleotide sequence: TGCAGCGTTGAATTGTCGGGAGGGCCAGGAGAGACCCAGTACTTC. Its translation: CSVELSGGPGETQYF.

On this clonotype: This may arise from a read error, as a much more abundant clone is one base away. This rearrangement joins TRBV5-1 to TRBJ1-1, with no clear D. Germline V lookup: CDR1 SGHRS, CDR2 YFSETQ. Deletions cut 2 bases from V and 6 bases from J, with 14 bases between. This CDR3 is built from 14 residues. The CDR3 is CASSLTKIGAEAFF. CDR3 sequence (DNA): TGCGCCAGCAGCTTAACTAAGATAGGCGCTGAAGCTTTCTTT.

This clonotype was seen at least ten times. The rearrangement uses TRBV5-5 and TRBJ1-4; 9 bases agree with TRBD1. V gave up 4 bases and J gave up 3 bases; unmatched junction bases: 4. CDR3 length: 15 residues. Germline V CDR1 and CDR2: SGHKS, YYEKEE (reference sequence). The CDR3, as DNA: TGTGCCAGCAGCCAGACAGGGGGTCCTAATGAAAAACTGTTTTTT. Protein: CASSQTGGPNEKLFF.

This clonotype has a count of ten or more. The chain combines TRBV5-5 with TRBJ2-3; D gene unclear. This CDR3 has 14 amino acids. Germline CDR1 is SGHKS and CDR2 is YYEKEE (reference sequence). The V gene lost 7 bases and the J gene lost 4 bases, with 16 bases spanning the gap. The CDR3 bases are TGTGCCAGCGAGTCAGTAGTCGTGGCAGATACGCAGTATTTT. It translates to CASESVVVADTQYF.

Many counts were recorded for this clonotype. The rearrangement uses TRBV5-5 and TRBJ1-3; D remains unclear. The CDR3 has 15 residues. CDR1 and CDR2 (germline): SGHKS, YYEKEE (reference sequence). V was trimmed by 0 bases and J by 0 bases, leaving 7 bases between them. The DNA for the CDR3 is TGTGCCAGCAGCTTGGAGTCATTCTCTGGAAACACCATATATTTT. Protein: CASSLESFSGNTIYF.

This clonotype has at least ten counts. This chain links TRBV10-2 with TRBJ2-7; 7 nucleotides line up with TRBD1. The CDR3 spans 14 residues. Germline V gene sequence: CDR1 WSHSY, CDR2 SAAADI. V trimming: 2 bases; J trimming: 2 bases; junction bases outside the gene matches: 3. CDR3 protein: CASSEGQVPYEQYF. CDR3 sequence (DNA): TGCGCCAGCAGTGAGGGACAGGTTCCCTACGAGCAGTACTTC.

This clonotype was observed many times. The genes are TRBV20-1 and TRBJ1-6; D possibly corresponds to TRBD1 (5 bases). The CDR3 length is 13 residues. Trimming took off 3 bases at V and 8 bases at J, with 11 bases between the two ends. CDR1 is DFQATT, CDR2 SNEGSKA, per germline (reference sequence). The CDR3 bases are TGCAGTGCTAGTCAGGGTCCGGATTCACCCCTCCACTTT. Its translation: CSASQGPDSPLHF.

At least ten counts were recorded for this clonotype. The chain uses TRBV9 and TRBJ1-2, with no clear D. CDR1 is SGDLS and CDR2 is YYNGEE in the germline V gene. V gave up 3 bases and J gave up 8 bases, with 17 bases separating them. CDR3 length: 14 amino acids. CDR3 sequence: CASSARRAPGGYTF. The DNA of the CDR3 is TGTGCCAGCAGCGCCCGTAGGGCCCCGGGCGGCTACACCTTC.

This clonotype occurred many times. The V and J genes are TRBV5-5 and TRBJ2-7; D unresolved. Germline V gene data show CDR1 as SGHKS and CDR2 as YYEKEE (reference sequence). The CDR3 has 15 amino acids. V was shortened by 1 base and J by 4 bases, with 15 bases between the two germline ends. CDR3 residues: CASSLNVGRAYEQYF. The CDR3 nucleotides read TGTGCCAGCAGCTTGAACGTAGGCCGGGCATACGAGCAGTACTTC.

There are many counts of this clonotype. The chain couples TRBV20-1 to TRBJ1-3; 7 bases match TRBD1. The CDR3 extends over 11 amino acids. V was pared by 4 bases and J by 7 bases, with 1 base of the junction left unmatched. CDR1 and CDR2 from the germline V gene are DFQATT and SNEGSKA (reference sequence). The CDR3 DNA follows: TGCAGTGCTAAACAGGGGAACACCATATATTTT. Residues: CSAKQGNTIYF.

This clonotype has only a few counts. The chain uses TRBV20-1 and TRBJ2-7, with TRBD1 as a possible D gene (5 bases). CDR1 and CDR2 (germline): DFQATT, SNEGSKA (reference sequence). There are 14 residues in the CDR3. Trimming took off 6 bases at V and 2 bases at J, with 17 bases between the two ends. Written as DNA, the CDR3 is TGCAGTGCACAGGCCGAGACGGTGCCCTACGAGCAGTACTTC. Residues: CSAQAETVPYEQYF.

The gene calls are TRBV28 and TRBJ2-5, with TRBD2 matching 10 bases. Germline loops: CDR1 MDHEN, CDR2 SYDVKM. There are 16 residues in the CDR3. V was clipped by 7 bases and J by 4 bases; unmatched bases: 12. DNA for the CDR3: TGTGCCAGCACCAAGACTAGCGGGCGTCAGGGAGAGACCCAGTACTTC. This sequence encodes CASTKTSGRQGETQYF.

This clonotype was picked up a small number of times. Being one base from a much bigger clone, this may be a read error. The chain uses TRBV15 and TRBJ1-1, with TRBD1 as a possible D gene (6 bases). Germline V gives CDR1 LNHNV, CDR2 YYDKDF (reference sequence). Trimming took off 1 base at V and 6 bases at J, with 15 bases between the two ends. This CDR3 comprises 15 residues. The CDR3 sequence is CATSRGGTGGSEAFF. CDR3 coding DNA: TGTGCCACCAGCAGAGGAGGGACGGGGGGCTCTGAAGCTTTCTTT.

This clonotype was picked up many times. In DNA, the CDR3 is TGCAGTGAAAGCGGGAATAACGAGCAGTACTTC. This sequence encodes CSESGNNEQYF. The chain uses TRBV20-1 and TRBJ2-7, with 7 bases lining up with TRBD2. Germline CDR1 is DFQATT and CDR2 is SNEGSKA (reference sequence). The CDR3 runs 11 residues. The trim removed 7 bases at V and 5 bases at J, leaving 5 bases unmatched.

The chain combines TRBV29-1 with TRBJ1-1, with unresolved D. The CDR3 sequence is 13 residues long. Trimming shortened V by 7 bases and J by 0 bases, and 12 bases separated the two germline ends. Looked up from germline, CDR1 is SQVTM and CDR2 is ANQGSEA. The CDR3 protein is CSGRPNMNTEAFF. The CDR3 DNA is TGCAGCGGCCGACCCAATATGAACACTGAAGCTTTCTTT.

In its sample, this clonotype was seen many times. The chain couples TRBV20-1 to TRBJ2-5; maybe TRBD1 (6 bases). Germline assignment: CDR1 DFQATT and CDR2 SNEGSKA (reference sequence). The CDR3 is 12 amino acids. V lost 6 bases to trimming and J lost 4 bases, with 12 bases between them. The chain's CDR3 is CSASGDGETQYF. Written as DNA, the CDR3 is TGCAGTGCATCAGGGGATGGAGAGACCCAGTACTTC.

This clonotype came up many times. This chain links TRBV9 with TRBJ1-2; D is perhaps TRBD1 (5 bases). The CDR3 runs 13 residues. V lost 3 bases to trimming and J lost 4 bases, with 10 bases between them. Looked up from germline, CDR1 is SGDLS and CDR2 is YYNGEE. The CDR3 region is CASSAAGSYGYTF. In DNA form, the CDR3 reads TGTGCCAGCAGCGCAGCAGGGTCCTATGGCTACACCTTC.

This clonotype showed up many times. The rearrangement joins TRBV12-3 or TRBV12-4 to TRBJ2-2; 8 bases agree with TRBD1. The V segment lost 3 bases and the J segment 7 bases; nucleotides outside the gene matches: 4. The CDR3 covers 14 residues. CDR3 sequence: CASSFSTGDGELFF. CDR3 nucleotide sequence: TGTGCCAGCAGTTTCTCGACAGGGGACGGGGAGCTGTTTTTT.